These 6 T cell receptor beta chains were all obtained from the same sample, sequenced in a study of cytomegalovirus exposure and HLA in healthy donors. Vbeta (60) and Jbeta (13) primers were used in the PCR. Produced via immunoSEQ multiplex PCR; TCRdb's table is partial and in-frame only. Of fewer than 300,000 clones listed, 80% are singletons. Sequencing used PBMCs. These TCRs come from a girl aged 2 to 10 in good health and CMV-seronegative.

The genes are TRBV5-5 and TRBJ1-5; 11 bases fit TRBD1. Germline V gene sequence: CDR1 SGHKS, CDR2 YYEKEE (reference sequence). The CDR3 has 17 amino acids. V trimming: 0 bases; J trimming: 6 bases; junction bases outside the gene matches: 8. CDR3 in amino acids: CASSLGPGQGAFQPQHF. DNA for the CDR3: TGTGCCAGCAGCTTGGGGCCCGGACAGGGGGCTTTTCAGCCCCAGCATTTT.

This clone is a singleton in its sample. This rearrangement joins TRBV27 to TRBJ1-6; a possible D gene is TRBD1 (6 bases). V was clipped by 4 bases and J by 8 bases, with 12 bases between them. The CDR3 is made up of 14 amino acids. Germline CDR1 MNHEY, CDR2 SMNVEV (reference sequence). The CDR3 is CASSWRQAYSPLHF. CDR3 DNA: TGTGCCAGCAGTTGGCGACAGGCCTATTCACCCCTCCACTTT.

CDR3 sequence reads: CASSLRDRLYNEQFF. CDR3 nucleotides: TGTGCCAGCAGTTTAAGGGACAGGTTATACAATGAGCAGTTCTTC. The gene calls are TRBV27 and TRBJ2-1, with 8 bases that match TRBD1. Per germline, CDR1 MNHEY and CDR2 SMNVEV (reference sequence). CDR3 length equals 15 residues. After removal of 2 bases from V and 4 bases from J, the junction contained 4 bases not matched to a gene.

This clone is a singleton in its sample. CDR3 nucleotide sequence: TGTGCCAGCAGCCCTGGACAAACTAATGAAAAACTGTTTTTT. Its translation: CASSPGQTNEKLFF. The J gene is TRBJ1-4, the V gene TRBV5-8, with a weak D call TRBD1 (5 bases). Germline V gives CDR1 SGHTS, CDR2 YDEGEE. CDR3 size: 14 residues. V was pared by 4 bases and J by 1 base, with 8 bases between.

The rearrangement joins TRBV28 to TRBJ1-5; D ambiguous. Germline CDR1 reads MDHEN; CDR2 reads SYDVKM. V was trimmed by 3 bases and J by 9 bases, leaving 9 bases between them. This CDR3 region has 12 residues. The DNA for the CDR3 is TGTGCCAGCAGTTTCCCCCCGCGGCCCCAGCATTTT. It yields the protein CASSFPPRPQHF.

The chain joins TRBV7-8 to TRBJ1-2, with TRBD1 matching 9 bases. The trim removed 1 base at V and 5 bases at J, leaving 2 bases unmatched. This CDR3 is built from 14 residues. Germline CDR1 SGHVS, CDR2 FQNEAQ. The chain's CDR3 is CASSLEGTGYGYTF. CDR3 DNA sequence: TGTGCCAGCAGCTTAGAGGGGACAGGGTATGGCTACACCTTC.